One TCR beta chain is described in this entry. Its antigen is unidentified. The sample originates from a study of shared clonotypes between healthy human individuals. Whole-study results and caveats: Memory subsets had estimated richness that was generally smaller than that of naive subsets.

Deep level was the assay's run setting. Genomic DNA of each subset was evenly split across several immunoSEQ plates. The data were produced by immunoSEQ multiplex PCR, yet TCRdb's version contains in-frame clones alone and is incomplete. The sample includes around 2,000,000 clones, roughly 94% of them seen just once. Trimming shortened V by 6 bases and J by 1 base, and 12 bases separated the two germline ends. Germline CDR1 is ENHRY and CDR2 is SYGVKD. This CDR3 has 14 amino acids. The chain joins TRBV10-3 to TRBJ1-1; D may be TRBD1 (6 bases). The sequence came from a man aged 18-30 years in good health. Sequencing was done on a sample of naive CD4+ T cells sorted from blood. Regarding subset: CD45RA+ positively selected. The CDR3 sequence is CAISLAQGNTEAFF. The CDR3 coding sequence is TGTGCCATCAGCCTTGCACAGGGGAACACTGAAGCTTTCTTT.